This T cell receptor (beta chain) is from a study of cytomegalovirus exposure and HLA in healthy donors. This clone was recorded once. Germline V gene lookup returns CDR1 SNHLY and CDR2 FYNNEI. The CDR3 covers 13 residues. Trimming took 6 bases from V and 7 from J, leaving 12 bases between them. Primers included in the PCR were 60 Vbeta and 13 Jbeta primers. Clones were sequenced by immunoSEQ multiplex PCR, and TCRdb holds only the in-frame ones, with some missing. The repertoire includes 170,000 or so clones, less than 85% of them detected once, and 4.8% sits in the top ten. The chain recombines TRBV2 with TRBJ1-4; D unresolved. The sample taken for sequencing was PBMCs. This receptor was identified in a man between 18 and 35 years old in good health and CMV-seronegative. The CDR3 bases are TGTGCCAGCAGGGGAGGGAGCGGTGAAAAACTGTTTTTT. As protein: CASRGGSGEKLFF.